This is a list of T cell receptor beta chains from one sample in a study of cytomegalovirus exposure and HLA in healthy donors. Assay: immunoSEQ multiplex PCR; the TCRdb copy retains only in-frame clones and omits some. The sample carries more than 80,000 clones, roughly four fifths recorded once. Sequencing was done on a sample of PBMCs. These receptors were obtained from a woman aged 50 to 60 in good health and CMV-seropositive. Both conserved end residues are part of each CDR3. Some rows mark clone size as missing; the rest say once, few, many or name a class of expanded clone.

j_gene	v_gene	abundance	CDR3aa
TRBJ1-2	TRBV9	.	CASSAQGLGYGYTF
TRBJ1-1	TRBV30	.	CAWSGRGDTEAFF
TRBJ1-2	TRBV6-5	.	CASSYSRQGVDGYTF
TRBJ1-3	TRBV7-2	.	CASSFPTGGVGGNTIYF
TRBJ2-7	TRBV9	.	CASSVGPGIGEQYF
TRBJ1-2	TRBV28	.	CASSPRQGRRNYGYTF
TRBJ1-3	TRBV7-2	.	CASSFGQGAGNTIYF
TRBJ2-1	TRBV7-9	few	CASSPKGGAFYNEQFF
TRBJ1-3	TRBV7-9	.	CSSSLGEGAKNTIYF
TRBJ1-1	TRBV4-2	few	CASSEHRGRGTEAFF
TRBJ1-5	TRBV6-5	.	CASSYDMMNQPQHF